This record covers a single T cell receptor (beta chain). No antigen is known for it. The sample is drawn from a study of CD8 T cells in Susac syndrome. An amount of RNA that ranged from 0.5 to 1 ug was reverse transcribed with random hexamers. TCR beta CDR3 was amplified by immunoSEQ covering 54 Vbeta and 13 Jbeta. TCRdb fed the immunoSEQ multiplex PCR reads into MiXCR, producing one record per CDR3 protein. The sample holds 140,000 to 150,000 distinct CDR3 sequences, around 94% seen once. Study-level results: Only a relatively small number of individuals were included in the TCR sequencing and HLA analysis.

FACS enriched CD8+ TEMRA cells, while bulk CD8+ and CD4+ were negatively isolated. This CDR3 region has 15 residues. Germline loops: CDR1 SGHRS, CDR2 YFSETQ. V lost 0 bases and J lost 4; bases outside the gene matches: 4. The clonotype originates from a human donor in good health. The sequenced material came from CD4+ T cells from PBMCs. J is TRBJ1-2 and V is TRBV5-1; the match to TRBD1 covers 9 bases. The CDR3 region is CASSLATGGGYGYTF. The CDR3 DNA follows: TGCGCCAGCAGCTTGGCCACAGGGGGCGGCTATGGCTACACCTTC.